What follows are 32 T cell receptor beta chains derived from one specimen sequenced in a study of long-term antiretroviral therapy in people with HIV. Samples were assayed with immunoSEQ v3.0 at survey level. Assay used: immunoSEQ multiplex PCR; TCRdb lists only in-frame clones, some missing. The profile covers about 28,000 clones, with roughly 89% appearing a single time and less than 7% taken by the ten largest. Here the sequenced sample was unsorted PBMCs, taken 0.4 years after starting antiretroviral therapy. The receptors come from a man between 18 and 35 years old with HIV.

The chain combines TRBV27 with TRBJ2-5; TRBD2 matches at 10 bases. The CDR3 consists of 18 residues. The ends lost 0 bases at V and 5 bases at J; junction bases unmatched: 12. The V gene's germline CDR1 is MNHEY and CDR2 SMNVEV (reference sequence). The CDR3, as DNA: TGTGCCAGCAGTTTATCGGTACGGCTAGCGGGAGAAACGGAGACCCAGTACTTC. Residues: CASSLSVRLAGETETQYF.

The gene calls are TRBV13 and TRBJ2-3; D remains unclear. V shed 4 bases and J shed 5 bases, with 7 bases lying between them. The CDR3 sequence is 12 residues long. Germline assignment: CDR1 PRHDT and CDR2 FYEKMQ (reference sequence). DNA of the CDR3: TGTGCCAGCAGCTCCCAACTAGATACGCAGTATTTT. Its protein product is CASSSQLDTQYF.

This clone appeared a few times. The same CDR3 can be traced to other DNA sequences in this sample. The rearrangement links TRBV7-9 to TRBJ2-2; 8 positions match TRBD1. V was clipped by 1 base and J by 1 base; unmatched bases: 2. CDR1 is SEHNR, CDR2 FQNEAQ, per germline (reference sequence). The CDR3 length is 16 residues. The CDR3 sequence: CASSLGQGLNTGELFF. CDR3 bases: TGTGCCAGCAGCTTAGGACAGGGGTTGAACACCGGGGAGCTGTTTTTT.

The table lists this clone with a count of one. The rearrangement uses TRBV19 and TRBJ1-1, with D perhaps matching TRBD1 (5 bases). Trimming removed 11 bases from V and 2 bases from J, with 12 bases in between. This CDR3 comprises 12 residues. Germline CDR1 LNHDA, CDR2 SQIVND (reference sequence). The CDR3 protein is CASTWGNTEAFF. The CDR3 DNA reads TGTGCCTCCACATGGGGCAACACTGAAGCTTTCTTT.

The chain's CDR3 is CASSPGQGETQYF. The CDR3 coding sequence is TGTGCCAGCAGCCCCGGACAGGGGGAGACCCAGTACTTC. This chain uses TRBV7-9 with TRBJ2-5, with TRBD1 matching 9 bases. The CDR3 has 13 amino acids. The ends lost 5 bases at V and 5 bases at J; junction bases unmatched: 3. In germline, CDR1 is SEHNR, CDR2 FQNEAQ (reference sequence). Variable domain in full (rest from reference TRBV7-9 and TRBJ2-5): DTGVSQNPRHKITKRGQNVTFRCDPISEHNRLYWYRQTLGQGPEFLTYFQNEAQLEKSRLLSDRFSAERPKGSFSTLEIQRTEQGDSAMYLCASSPGQGETQYFGPGTRLLVL.

The V and J genes are TRBV2 and TRBJ2-7; 9 bases are a match to TRBD1. The CDR3 spans 13 residues. The J segment lost 6 bases and the V segment lost 6 bases, leaving 6 bases of the junction unmatched. Germline assignment: CDR1 SNHLY and CDR2 FYNNEI. In nucleotides, the CDR3 is TGTGCCAGCAGAACCGGGACAGGGCTCGAGCAGTACTTC. Translated, it gives CASRTGTGLEQYF.

V gene TRBV11-3 combines with J gene TRBJ2-1; D remains unclear. This CDR3 region has 15 residues. In germline, CDR1 is SGHNT, CDR2 YENEEA. Trimming pared 5 bases from V and 5 bases from J, leaving 16 bases between. Here the CDR3 reads CASSLQPGGDNEQFF. The CDR3 DNA reads TGTGCCAGCAGCCTACAACCGGGCGGAGACAATGAGCAGTTCTTC.

The rearrangement links TRBV7-2 to TRBJ1-2, with TRBD1 matching 7 bases. The CDR3 sequence is 15 residues long. The V gene's germline CDR1 is SGHTA and CDR2 FQGNSA. V shed 2 bases, J shed 7 bases, and the junction held 10 bases outside the gene matches. CDR3 nucleotide sequence: TGTGCCAGCAGCTTACATGGGACAGCCCCACCTGGCTACACCTTC. Translated, it gives CASSLHGTAPPGYTF.

This chain links TRBV4-1 with TRBJ1-1, with D possibly matching TRBD1 (5 bases). Trimming cost V 8 bases and J 4 bases, with 17 bases left between them. Germline V gene data show CDR1 as MGHRA and CDR2 as YSYEKL. The CDR3 covers 14 residues. Written as DNA, the CDR3 is TGCGCCAGCGTGGACCTACCAAGGGGCACTGAAGCTTTCTTT. This codes for CASVDLPRGTEAFF.

V gene TRBV27 combines with J gene TRBJ2-5; D unresolved. The CDR3 is 15 amino acids. Trimming stripped 0 bases from V and 5 bases from J, with 13 bases between. Germline V gene lookup returns CDR1 MNHEY and CDR2 SMNVEV (reference sequence). The CDR3 nucleotides read TGTGCCAGCAGTTTATCACCAAACCCCCACGAGACCCAGTACTTC. Protein sequence: CASSLSPNPHETQYF.

This sequence joins TRBV7-2 and TRBJ1-3; no reliable D call. V was trimmed by 1 base and J by 2 bases, leaving 6 bases between them. The CDR3 sequence is 14 residues long. The germline CDR1 and CDR2 sequences are SGHTA and FQGNSA. The CDR3 reads CASSLGTTGNTIYF. CDR3 nucleotides: TGTGCCAGCAGCTTAGGTACAACTGGAAACACCATATATTTT.

This clone was detected once. The chain has TRBV9 and TRBJ1-6, with 8 bases lining up with TRBD1. Trimming at V came to 0 bases and at J to 5 bases, leaving 1 base not matched to a gene. The CDR3 extends over 15 amino acids. CDR1 SGDLS and CDR2 YYNGEE come from the germline V gene. The CDR3 nucleotides read TGTGCCAGCAGCGTAGCAGGGGGCCATAATTCACCCCTCCACTTT. This sequence encodes CASSVAGGHNSPLHF.

J is TRBJ2-7 and V is TRBV5-4, with D uncertain. V was shortened by 4 bases and J by 2 bases, with 13 bases between the two germline ends. Germline assignment: CDR1 SGHNT and CDR2 YYREEE (reference sequence). This CDR3 region has 14 residues. The CDR3: CASSPSWEAYEQYF. CDR3 bases: TGTGCCAGCAGCCCCAGCTGGGAAGCCTACGAGCAGTACTTC.

V and J are TRBV10-3 and TRBJ2-1; 8 bases match TRBD2. This CDR3 contains 15 residues. CDR1 and CDR2 (germline): ENHRY, SYGVKD. V trimming: 2 bases; J trimming: 2 bases; junction bases outside the gene matches: 2. CDR3 region: CAISEIGGAYNEQFF. For the CDR3, the DNA is TGTGCCATCAGTGAGATCGGGGGGGCCTACAATGAGCAGTTCTTC.

For the CDR3, the DNA is TGTGCCAGCAGCTTGGGCGGGGCTTTCACCGGGGAGCTGTTTTTT. It is translated as CASSLGGAFTGELFF. The chain couples TRBV5-5 to TRBJ2-2, with D tentatively TRBD2 (6 bases). V gave up 0 bases and J gave up 4 bases, with 10 bases separating them. In germline, CDR1 is SGHKS, CDR2 YYEKEE (reference sequence). This CDR3 is built from 15 residues.

Only a few counts were recorded for this clone. The V and J genes are TRBV6-5 and TRBJ2-1; D is unresolved. This CDR3 comprises 12 residues. V was trimmed by 5 bases and J by 5 bases, leaving 7 bases between them. Germline V gene data show CDR1 as MNHEY and CDR2 as SVGAGI. CDR3 amino acids: CASSGMNNEQFF. As DNA, the CDR3 is TGTGCCAGCAGTGGGATGAACAATGAGCAGTTCTTC.

This clone was observed once. The chain uses TRBV7-8 and TRBJ2-5, with D perhaps matching TRBD2 (7 bases). The V end was cut by 4 bases, the J end by 3 bases, with 12 bases between. Per germline, CDR1 SGHVS and CDR2 FQNEAQ. CDR3 size: 14 residues. CDR3 sequence: CASSSQGREETQYF. CDR3 coding DNA: TGTGCCAGCAGCTCCCAGGGGAGGGAAGAGACCCAGTACTTC.

The rearrangement uses TRBV7-2 and TRBJ2-7; D perhaps matches TRBD1 (6 bases). The germline V gene has CDR1 SGHTA and CDR2 FQGNSA. The CDR3 length is 14 residues. V lost 4 bases, J lost 2 bases, and 12 bases lay in between. CDR3 nucleotide sequence: TGTGCCAGCAGCTCGGACAGTGCGGCCTACGAGCAGTACTTC. Protein sequence: CASSSDSAAYEQYF. The full variable domain, rest sourced from reference TRBV7-2 and TRBJ2-7, is GAGVSQSPSNKVTEKGKDVELRCDPISGHTALYWYRQSLGQGLEFLIYFQGNSAPDKSGLPSDRFSAERTGGSVSTLTIQRTQQEDSAVYLCASSSDSAAYEQYFGPGTRLTVT.

CDR3 nucleotides: TGTGCCAGCAGTGATGGGGGTCGGGACGAGCAGTACTTC. It specifies CASSDGGRDEQYF. The chain links TRBV28 to TRBJ2-7; D possibly matches TRBD1 or TRBD2 (5 bases each). Germline-derived CDR1 and CDR2 are MDHEN and SYDVKM. The CDR3 has 13 residues. Trimming removed 5 bases from V and 5 bases from J, with 13 bases in between.

The V gene is TRBV27, the J gene TRBJ2-3, with 7 bases fitting TRBD2. The CDR3 runs 14 residues. CDR1 is MNHEY and CDR2 is SMNVEV in the germline V gene (reference sequence). Losses at the gene ends were 3 bases for V and 5 bases for J; bases not matched to a gene: 5. CDR3 residues: CASSFGGSRDTQYF. Written as DNA, the CDR3 is TGTGCCAGCAGTTTCGGGGGGTCACGAGATACGCAGTATTTT.

The V call is TRBV19, the J call TRBJ2-2; TRBD2 agrees at 11 bases. Germline V gene lookup returns CDR1 LNHDA and CDR2 SQIVND (reference sequence). CDR3 length: 16 residues. The V and J ends lost 5 bases and 6 bases, in that order; junction bases with no gene match: 8. The CDR3 sequence is CASSPPNSGRAGELFF. CDR3 coding DNA: TGTGCCAGTAGTCCTCCAAATAGCGGGAGGGCCGGGGAGCTGTTTTTT.

This chain joins TRBV5-6 and TRBJ1-1; D gene unclear. This CDR3 contains 13 residues. V lost 0 bases and J 4 bases, leaving 7 bases between the germline ends. Germline V gene sequence: CDR1 SGHDT, CDR2 YYEEEE. The CDR3 sequence is CASSLGPGTEAFF. CDR3 sequence (DNA): TGTGCCAGCAGCTTGGGGCCGGGCACTGAAGCTTTCTTT.

The chain has TRBV29-1 and TRBJ1-1; no reliable D call. Trimming left V 5 bases short and J 0 bases short, with 13 bases between. The V gene's germline CDR1 is SQVTM and CDR2 ANQGSEA. The CDR3 loop spans 14 amino acids. The CDR3 DNA follows: TGCAGCGTTTCACCGGTGGCCGTGAACACTGAAGCTTTCTTT. Translated, it gives CSVSPVAVNTEAFF.

The chain joins TRBV9 to TRBJ2-7; perhaps TRBD2 as D (6 bases). The CDR3 is 13 amino acids. The germline V gene has CDR1 SGDLS and CDR2 YYNGEE. The ends were cut back, 0 bases at V and 7 bases at J, with 11 bases in the middle. The CDR3 DNA follows: TGTGCCAGCAGCGTAGGGGACTCCGGTGAGCAGTACTTC. Amino acid sequence: CASSVGDSGEQYF.

This clone appeared a few times. The gene calls are TRBV7-9 and TRBJ1-2; D not certain. This CDR3 region has 13 residues. V lost 3 bases, J lost 6 bases, and 11 bases lay in between. Looked up from germline, CDR1 is SEHNR and CDR2 is FQNEAQ (reference sequence). The CDR3 protein is CASSFGRRDGYTF. DNA for the CDR3: TGTGCCAGCAGCTTCGGGCGTCGGGATGGCTACACCTTC.

The rearrangement uses TRBV6-1 and TRBJ2-3, with TRBD2 matching over 8 bases. Looked up from germline, CDR1 is MNHNS and CDR2 is SASEGT. The V segment lost 2 bases and the J segment 1 base; nucleotides outside the gene matches: 5. The CDR3 is 16 amino acids. The CDR3 nucleotides are TGTGCCAGCAGTGAATCTTGGCGGGGGGGCACAGATACGCAGTATTTT. Its translation: CASSESWRGGTDTQYF.

This chain links TRBV11-2 with TRBJ1-2; TRBD1 matches 7 bases. The V gene end was trimmed by 4 bases and the J gene end by 2 bases; junction bases not matched to a gene: 4. CDR3 length equals 14 residues. Germline V gives CDR1 SGHAT, CDR2 FQNNGV. The CDR3 loop reads CASSYGTANYGYTF. Here the CDR3 DNA reads TGTGCCAGCAGCTACGGGACAGCCAACTATGGCTACACCTTC.

V is TRBV7-8 and J is TRBJ2-7; the D gene is possibly TRBD1 (6 bases). Between the trimmed V and J ends, which lost 3 bases and 3 bases, there was a span of 15 bases. The CDR3 loop spans 15 amino acids. Germline lookup yields CDR1 SGHVS and CDR2 FQNEAQ. This CDR3 reads CASSLGAGAYYEQYF. CDR3 nucleotides: TGTGCCAGCAGCTTGGGGGCAGGGGCTTACTACGAGCAGTACTTC.

The table lists this clone with a few counts. The chain carries TRBV27 and TRBJ2-7, with TRBD2 as a possible D gene (5 bases). The germline V gene has CDR1 MNHEY and CDR2 SMNVEV (reference sequence). The germline V and J ends were trimmed by 2 bases and 0 bases, with 14 bases remaining between them. This CDR3 has 16 amino acids. The DNA of the CDR3 is TGTGCCAGCAGTTTAAGTATGGGGAGAAGCTCCTACGAGCAGTACTTC. Its translation: CASSLSMGRSSYEQYF.

V usage is TRBV9 and J usage is TRBJ2-2; D is uncertain. Germline CDR1 reads SGDLS; CDR2 reads YYNGEE. Trimming took off 3 bases at V and 10 bases at J, with 7 bases between the two ends. This CDR3 has 11 amino acids. In nucleotides, the CDR3 is TGTGCCAGCAGCGCCCAGCAGGAGCTGTTTTTT. Translated, it gives CASSAQQELFF.

The chain employs TRBV13 and TRBJ2-1; perhaps TRBD2 as D (6 bases). The length of the CDR3 is 15 residues. Deletions cut 1 base from V and 5 bases from J, with 12 bases between. Germline V CDR1 and CDR2: PRHDT, FYEKMQ (reference sequence). In DNA, the CDR3 is TGTGCCAGCAGCTTAGTTCGGGAGTATGACAATGAGCAGTTCTTC. It translates to CASSLVREYDNEQFF.

As regards this clone: One end of the junction fails to match germline, which may point to a read error. The chain combines TRBV28 with TRBJ2-7, with TRBD2 matching over 14 bases. Germline CDR1 and CDR2: MDHEN and SYDVKM. The CDR3 runs to 15 residues. CDR3: CASSPTSGRAPSENF. CDR3 DNA: TGTGCCAGCAGCCCGACTAGCGGGAGGGCCCCTTCTGAGAACTTC. The full variable domain, completed using reference TRBV28 and TRBJ2-7, is DVKVTQSSRYLVKRTGEKVFLECVQDMDHENMFWYRQDPGLGLRLIYFSYDVKMKEKGDIPEGYSVSREKKERFSLILESASTNQTSMYLCASSPTSGRAPSENFGPGTRLTVT.